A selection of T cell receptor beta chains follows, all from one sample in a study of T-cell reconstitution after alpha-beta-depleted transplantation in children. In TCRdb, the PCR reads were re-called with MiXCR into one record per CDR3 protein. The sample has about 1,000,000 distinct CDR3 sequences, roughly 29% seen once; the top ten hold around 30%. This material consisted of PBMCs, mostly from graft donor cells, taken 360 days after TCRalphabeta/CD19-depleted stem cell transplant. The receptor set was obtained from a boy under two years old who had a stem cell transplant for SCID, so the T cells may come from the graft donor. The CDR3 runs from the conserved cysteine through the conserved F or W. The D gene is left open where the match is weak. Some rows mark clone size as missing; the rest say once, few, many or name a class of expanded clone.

cdr3_aa: CASSFVGLAREQYF
cdr3_nt: TGTGCCAGCAGCTTCGTAGGCCTAGCCAGAGAGCAGTACTTC
j_call: TRBJ2-7
d_call: NA
v_call: TRBV13
clone_size: NA

cdr3_aa: CASSLPPGGRTGELFF
cdr3_nt: TGTGCCAGCAGCTTACCTCCGGGGGGGCGCACCGGGGAGCTGTTTTTT
j_call: TRBJ2-2
d_call: TRBD2
v_call: TRBV7-2
clone_size: NA

cdr3_aa: CASSFMRGTDTQYF
cdr3_nt: TGCGCCAGCAGCTTCATGAGGGGTACAGATACGCAGTATTTT
j_call: TRBJ2-3
d_call: NA
v_call: TRBV5-1
clone_size: NA

cdr3_aa: CASSQDSGEPWASYEQYF
cdr3_nt: TGTGCCAGCAGCCAAGATAGTGGTGAGCCTTGGGCTTCCTACGAGCAGTACTTC
j_call: TRBJ2-7
d_call: NA
v_call: TRBV3-1
clone_size: NA

cdr3_aa: CASGGLGASGSQETQYF
cdr3_nt: TGCGCCAGTGGGGGCCTGGGGGCTAGCGGATCCCAAGAGACCCAGTACTTC
j_call: TRBJ2-5
d_call: NA
v_call: TRBV5-1
clone_size: few

cdr3_aa: CASSPPWQETQYF
cdr3_nt: TGTGCCAGCTCCCCTCCGTGGCAAGAGACCCAGTACTTC
j_call: TRBJ2-5
d_call: NA
v_call: TRBV18
clone_size: NA

cdr3_aa: CSASDGGPLETQYF
cdr3_nt: TGCAGTGCTAGTGACGGGGGGCCCCTGGAGACCCAGTACTTC
j_call: TRBJ2-5
d_call: NA
v_call: TRBV20-1
clone_size: NA

cdr3_aa: CASSLAISNYGYTF
cdr3_nt: TGTGCCAGCAGTTTAGCCATTTCTAACTATGGCTACACCTTC
j_call: TRBJ1-2
d_call: NA
v_call: TRBV12-3/TRBV12-4
clone_size: NA

cdr3_aa: CASSLVTGANAQYF
cdr3_nt: TGTGCCAGCAGCTTAGTTACGGGCGCAAACGCTCAGTACTTC
j_call: TRBJ2-4
d_call: NA
v_call: TRBV7-2
clone_size: few

cdr3_aa: CASSYGDLGAFF
cdr3_nt: TGTGCCAGCAGTTACGGGGATTTGGGAGCTTTCTTT
j_call: TRBJ1-1
d_call: NA
v_call: TRBV6-5
clone_size: NA

cdr3_aa: CASSLAGGAGGYTF
cdr3_nt: TGCGCCAGCAGCTTGGCAGGGGGCGCCGGTGGCTACACCTTC
j_call: TRBJ1-2
d_call: TRBD1
v_call: TRBV5-1
clone_size: few

cdr3_aa: CASSLGSLKETQYF
cdr3_nt: TGTGCCAGCAGCCTGGGTTCCTTGAAAGAGACCCAGTACTTC
j_call: TRBJ2-5
d_call: NA
v_call: TRBV11-2
clone_size: NA

cdr3_aa: CAISDGQPSTDTQYF
cdr3_nt: TGTGCCATCAGTGACGGGCAGCCAAGCACAGATACGCAGTATTTT
j_call: TRBJ2-3
d_call: NA
v_call: TRBV10-3
clone_size: many

cdr3_aa: CASSQAPGGDPWEQYF
cdr3_nt: TGCGCCAGCAGCCAAGCACCCGGGGGGGATCCGTGGGAGCAGTACTTC
j_call: TRBJ2-7
d_call: TRBD2
v_call: TRBV4-1
clone_size: NA

cdr3_aa: CASSFPGQGAGYTF
cdr3_nt: TGTGCCAGCAGTTTCCCCGGACAGGGGGCTGGCTACACCTTC
j_call: TRBJ1-2
d_call: TRBD1
v_call: TRBV12-3/TRBV12-4
clone_size: few

cdr3_aa: CASSLGTGRGEAFF
cdr3_nt: TGTGCCAGCAGTTTGGGGACAGGGAGGGGAGAAGCTTTCTTT
j_call: TRBJ1-1
d_call: TRBD1
v_call: TRBV12-3/TRBV12-4
clone_size: NA

cdr3_aa: CASSRGVPETQYF
cdr3_nt: TGTGCCAGCAGCCGGGGTGTACCGGAGACCCAGTACTTC
j_call: TRBJ2-5
d_call: NA
v_call: TRBV12-3/TRBV12-4
clone_size: few

cdr3_aa: CATSRGYWGTSYEQYF
cdr3_nt: TGTGCCACCAGCAGAGGTTACTGGGGCACATCCTACGAGCAGTACTTC
j_call: TRBJ2-7
d_call: NA
v_call: TRBV15
clone_size: NA

cdr3_aa: CASSQDSTAAGANVLTF
cdr3_nt: TGTGCCAGCAGCCAAGATTCAACGGCAGCTGGGGCCAACGTCCTGACTTTC
j_call: TRBJ2-6
d_call: NA
v_call: TRBV4-2
clone_size: NA

cdr3_aa: CASSPMDRGETQYF
cdr3_nt: TGTGCCAGCAGTCCAATGGACAGGGGAGAGACCCAGTACTTC
j_call: TRBJ2-5
d_call: TRBD1
v_call: TRBV27
clone_size: NA

cdr3_aa: CASSLGDREYPQETQYF
cdr3_nt: TGTGCCAGCAGTTTAGGGGACAGAGAATACCCCCAAGAGACCCAGTACTTC
j_call: TRBJ2-5
d_call: TRBD1
v_call: TRBV28
clone_size: NA

cdr3_aa: CASSLVGQISTDTQYF
cdr3_nt: TGCGCCAGCAGCTTGGTAGGACAGATAAGCACAGATACGCAGTATTTT
j_call: TRBJ2-3
d_call: NA
v_call: TRBV5-1
clone_size: few

cdr3_aa: CASSPRGRADTQYF
cdr3_nt: TGTGCCAGCAGCCCTAGGGGTCGCGCAGATACGCAGTATTTT
j_call: TRBJ2-3
d_call: NA
v_call: TRBV28
clone_size: many

cdr3_aa: CASATNYEQYF
cdr3_nt: TGTGCCAGCGCAACGAACTACGAGCAGTACTTC
j_call: TRBJ2-7
d_call: NA
v_call: TRBV7-9
clone_size: NA

cdr3_aa: CASSPLRRETQYF
cdr3_nt: TGCGCCAGCAGCCCCCTCCGGCGGGAGACCCAGTACTTC
j_call: TRBJ2-5
d_call: NA
v_call: TRBV4-1
clone_size: few

cdr3_aa: CASSPQGSLAGELFF
cdr3_nt: TGTGCCAGCAGTCCCCAGGGGAGTTTGGCCGGGGAGCTGTTTTTT
j_call: TRBJ2-2
d_call: NA
v_call: TRBV12-3/TRBV12-4
clone_size: NA

cdr3_aa: CASSADQHQPQHF
cdr3_nt: TGTGCCAGCAGCGCCGACCAACATCAGCCCCAGCATTTT
j_call: TRBJ1-5
d_call: NA
v_call: TRBV9
clone_size: few

cdr3_aa: CASSPGQDINQPQHF
cdr3_nt: TGTGCCAGCAGTCCGGGACAGGATATCAATCAGCCCCAGCATTTT
j_call: TRBJ1-5
d_call: TRBD1
v_call: TRBV6-1
clone_size: NA

cdr3_aa: CASSLQTGGNEKLFF
cdr3_nt: TGCGCCAGCAGCTTGCAGACAGGGGGCAATGAAAAACTGTTTTTT
j_call: TRBJ1-4
d_call: TRBD1
v_call: TRBV5-1
clone_size: NA

cdr3_aa: CASSRRLAHPADTQYF
cdr3_nt: TGCGCCAGCAGCCGGAGACTAGCCCACCCCGCAGATACGCAGTATTTT
j_call: TRBJ2-3
d_call: TRBD2
v_call: TRBV5-1
clone_size: few

cdr3_aa: CASSEGAFGETQYF
cdr3_nt: TGTGCCAGCAGTGAGGGGGCATTCGGGGAGACCCAGTACTTC
j_call: TRBJ2-5
d_call: NA
v_call: TRBV25-1
clone_size: NA

cdr3_aa: CAIPVDGSNQPQHF
cdr3_nt: TGTGCCATCCCAGTGGACGGTAGCAATCAGCCCCAGCATTTT
j_call: TRBJ1-5
d_call: NA
v_call: TRBV6-4
clone_size: few

cdr3_aa: CSYRTGLIEAFF
cdr3_nt: TGCAGCTATCGGACAGGGTTAATTGAAGCTTTCTTT
j_call: TRBJ1-1
d_call: TRBD1
v_call: TRBV20-1
clone_size: once